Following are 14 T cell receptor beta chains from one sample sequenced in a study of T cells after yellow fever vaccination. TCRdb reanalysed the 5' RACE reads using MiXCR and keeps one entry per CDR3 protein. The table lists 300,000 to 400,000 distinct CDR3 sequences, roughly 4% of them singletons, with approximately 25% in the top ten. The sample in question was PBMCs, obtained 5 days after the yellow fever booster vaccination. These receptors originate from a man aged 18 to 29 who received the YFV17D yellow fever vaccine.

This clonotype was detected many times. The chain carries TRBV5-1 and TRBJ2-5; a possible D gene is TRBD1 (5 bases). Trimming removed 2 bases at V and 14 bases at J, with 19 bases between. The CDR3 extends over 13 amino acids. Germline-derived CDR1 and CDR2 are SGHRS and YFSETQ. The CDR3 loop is CASSLSQGAVSYF. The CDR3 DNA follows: TGCGCCAGCAGCTTATCGCAGGGCGCGGTATCTTACTTC.

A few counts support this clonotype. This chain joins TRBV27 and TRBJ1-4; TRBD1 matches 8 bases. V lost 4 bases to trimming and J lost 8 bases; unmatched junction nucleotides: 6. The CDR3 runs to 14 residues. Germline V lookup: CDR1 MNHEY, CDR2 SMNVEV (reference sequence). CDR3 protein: CASSSGQVEEKLFF. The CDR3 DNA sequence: TGTGCCAGCAGTTCGGGACAGGTAGAGGAAAAACTGTTTTTT.

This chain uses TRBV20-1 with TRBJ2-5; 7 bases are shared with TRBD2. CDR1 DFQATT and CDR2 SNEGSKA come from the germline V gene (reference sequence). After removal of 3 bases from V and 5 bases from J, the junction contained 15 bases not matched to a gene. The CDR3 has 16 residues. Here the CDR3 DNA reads TGCAGTGCTAGGATTGGCGGGAGTTCTGGGAAGGAGACCCAGTACTTC. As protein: CSARIGGSSGKETQYF.

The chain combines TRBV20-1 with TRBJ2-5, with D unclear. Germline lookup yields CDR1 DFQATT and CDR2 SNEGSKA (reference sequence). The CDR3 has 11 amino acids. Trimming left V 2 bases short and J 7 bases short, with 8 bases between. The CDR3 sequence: CSARPWGTQYF. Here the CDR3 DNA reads TGCAGTGCTAGACCTTGGGGGACCCAGTACTTC.

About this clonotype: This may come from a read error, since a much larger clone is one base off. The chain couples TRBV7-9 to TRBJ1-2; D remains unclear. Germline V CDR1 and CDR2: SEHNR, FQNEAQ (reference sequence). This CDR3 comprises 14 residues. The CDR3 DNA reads TGTGCCAGCGGCTTAGTTCAGGTTAACTATGGCTACACCTTC. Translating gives CASGLVQVNYGYTF.

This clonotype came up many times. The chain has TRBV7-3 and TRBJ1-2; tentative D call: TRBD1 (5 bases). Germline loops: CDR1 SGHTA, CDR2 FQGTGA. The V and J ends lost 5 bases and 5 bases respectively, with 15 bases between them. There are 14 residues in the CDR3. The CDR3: CASSPGGFGYGYTF. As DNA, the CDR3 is TGTGCCAGCAGCCCCGGGGGATTTGGGTATGGCTACACCTTC. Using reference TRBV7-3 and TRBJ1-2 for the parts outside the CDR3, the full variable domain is GAGVSQTPSNKVTEKGKYVELRCDPISGHTALYWYRQSLGQGPEFLIYFQGTGAADDSGLPNDRFFAVRPEGSVSTLKIQRTERGDSAVYLCASSPGGFGYGYTFGSGTRLTVV.

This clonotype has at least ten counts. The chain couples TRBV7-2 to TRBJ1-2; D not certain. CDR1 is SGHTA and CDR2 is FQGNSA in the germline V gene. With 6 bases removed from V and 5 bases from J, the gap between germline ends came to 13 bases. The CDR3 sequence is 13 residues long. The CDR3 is CASSRDAIYGYTF. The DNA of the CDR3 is TGTGCCAGCAGTCGAGATGCTATTTATGGCTACACCTTC.

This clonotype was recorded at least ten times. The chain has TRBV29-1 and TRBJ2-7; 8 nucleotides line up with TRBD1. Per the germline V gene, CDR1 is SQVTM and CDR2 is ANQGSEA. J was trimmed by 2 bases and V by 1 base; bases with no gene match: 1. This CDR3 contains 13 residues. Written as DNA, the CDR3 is TGCAGCGTTGAAGGGACAGGGACCTACGAGCAGTACTTC. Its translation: CSVEGTGTYEQYF.

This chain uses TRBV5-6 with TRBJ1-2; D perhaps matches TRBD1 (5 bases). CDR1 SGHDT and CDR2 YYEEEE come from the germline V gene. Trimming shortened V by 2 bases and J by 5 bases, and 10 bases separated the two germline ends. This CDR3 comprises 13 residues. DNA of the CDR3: TGTGCCAGCAGCTTCGACAGCAGTTATGGCTACACCTTC. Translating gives CASSFDSSYGYTF.

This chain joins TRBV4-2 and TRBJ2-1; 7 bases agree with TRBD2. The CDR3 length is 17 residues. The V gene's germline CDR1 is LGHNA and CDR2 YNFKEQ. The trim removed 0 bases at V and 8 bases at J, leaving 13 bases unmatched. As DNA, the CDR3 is TGTGCCAGCAGCCAAGATTTTGGGGGGGTGCCGTCTTATGAGCAGTTCTTC. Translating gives CASSQDFGGVPSYEQFF.

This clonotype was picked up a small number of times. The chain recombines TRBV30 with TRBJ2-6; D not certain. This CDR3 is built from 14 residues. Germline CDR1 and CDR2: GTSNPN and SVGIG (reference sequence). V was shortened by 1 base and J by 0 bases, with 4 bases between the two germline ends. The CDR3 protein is CAWSGTSGANVLTF. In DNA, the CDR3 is TGTGCCTGGAGTGGTACCTCTGGGGCCAACGTCCTGACTTTC. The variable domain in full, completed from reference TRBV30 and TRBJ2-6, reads SQTIHQWPATLVQPVGSPLSLECTVEGTSNPNLYWYRQAAGRGLQLLFYSVGIGQISSEVPQNLSASRPQDRQFILSSKKLLLSDSGFYLCAWSGTSGANVLTFGAGSRLTVL.

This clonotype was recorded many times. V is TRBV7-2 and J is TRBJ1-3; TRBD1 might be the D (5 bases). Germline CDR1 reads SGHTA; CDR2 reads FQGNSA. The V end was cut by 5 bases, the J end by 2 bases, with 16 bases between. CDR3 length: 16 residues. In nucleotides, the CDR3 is TGTGCCAGCAGCCCCCCCCGGGGGAACCCTGGAAACACCATATATTTT. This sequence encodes CASSPPRGNPGNTIYF.

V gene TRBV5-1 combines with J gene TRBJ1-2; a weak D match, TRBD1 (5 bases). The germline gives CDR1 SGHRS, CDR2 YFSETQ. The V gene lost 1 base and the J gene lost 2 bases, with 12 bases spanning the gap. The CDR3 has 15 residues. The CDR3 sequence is CASSLLARENYGYTF. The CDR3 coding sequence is TGCGCCAGCAGCTTGCTTGCCAGGGAGAACTATGGCTACACCTTC.

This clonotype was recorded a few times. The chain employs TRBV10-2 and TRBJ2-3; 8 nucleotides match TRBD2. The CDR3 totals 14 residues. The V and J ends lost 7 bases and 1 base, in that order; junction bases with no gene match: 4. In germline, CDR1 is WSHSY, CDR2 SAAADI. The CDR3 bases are TGCGCCAGCATCCCGGGGGGGGGCACAGATACGCAGTATTTT. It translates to CASIPGGGTDTQYF.